These T cell receptor beta chains were read from a single sample in a study of cytomegalovirus exposure and HLA in healthy donors. The repertoire was sequenced with immunoSEQ multiplex PCR; TCRdb's copy has only in-frame clones and lacks some. The table lists more than 130,000 clones, 70% to 80% of them singletons. The sample was PBMCs. The receptors stem from a woman between 50 and 59 years old in good health and CMV-seronegative. Both conserved end residues are part of each CDR3. The D gene is left open where the match is weak. Not every row has a clone size; where given, it reads once, few, many or a size class.

cdr3_nt	cdr3_aa	clone_size	d_call	v_call	j_call
TGCGCCAGCAGCCCAAGACTAGCGGGGAGCACAGATACGCAGTATTTT	CASSPRLAGSTDTQYF	NA	TRBD2	TRBV5-1	TRBJ2-3
TGCGCCAGCAGTGGAGCTGGCGGTGGGGGGGCCAACGTCCTGACTTTC	CASSGAGGGGANVLTF	NA	NA	TRBV10-2	TRBJ2-6
TGTGCCAGCAGCCAATGGGGGGACACTGAAGCTTTCTTT	CASSQWGDTEAFF	NA	NA	TRBV11-3	TRBJ1-1
TGTGCCAGGACAGGGGGAGGCTACGAGCAGTACTTC	CARTGGGYEQYF	NA	TRBD1	TRBV19	TRBJ2-7
TGTGCTAGTGGTCCCGGACAGGGGGTCGACGAGCAGTACTTC	CASGPGQGVDEQYF	NA	TRBD1	TRBV12-5	TRBJ2-7
TGTGCCAGCAGTCGACAGGGCTGGAATCAGCCCCAGCATTTT	CASSRQGWNQPQHF	NA	TRBD1	TRBV28	TRBJ1-5
TGCGCCAGCAGCTCCCGTGGGGGGGGGTTTACCCATGAGCAGTTCTTC	CASSSRGGGFTHEQFF	few	TRBD2	TRBV5-1	TRBJ2-1
TGCGCCAGCAGTGAACAGGGACGCTATGGCTACACCTTC	CASSEQGRYGYTF	NA	NA	TRBV10-1	TRBJ1-2
TGCAGCGTCAACCACGACAGGAACTATGGCTACACCTTC	CSVNHDRNYGYTF	few	NA	TRBV29-1	TRBJ1-2
TGTGCCAGCAGCTTGGAAGGGGCGCATAGCAATCAGCCCCAGCATTTT	CASSLEGAHSNQPQHF	NA	NA	TRBV5-6	TRBJ1-5
TGCGCCAGCGGGGAGCTATATGAGCAGTACTTC	CASGELYEQYF	NA	NA	TRBV4-1	TRBJ2-7
TGTGCCAGCAGTGAATTGTCTCGGCAGCGTTTT	CASSELSRQRF	NA	NA	TRBV2	TRBJ1-5
TGTGCCAGCAGCTTACGAGGGCCTAATGAAAAACTGTTTTTT	CASSLRGPNEKLFF	few	NA	TRBV7-6	TRBJ1-4
TGTGCCACCAGCAGAGATCCCCCAGGTGGGGGGGTAGATACGCAGTATTTT	CATSRDPPGGGVDTQYF	NA	TRBD2	TRBV15	TRBJ2-3
TGTGCCAGCAGCCAAGCAGGGGGAACGACTAATGAAAAACTGTTTTTT	CASSQAGGTTNEKLFF	once	TRBD1	TRBV4-2	TRBJ1-4
TGTGCCAGCAACTTTGACAGGGCCTACGAGCAGTACTTC	CASNFDRAYEQYF	NA	TRBD1	TRBV2	TRBJ2-7
TGTGCCAGCAGACAGGGTGGAGGCTACACCTTC	CASRQGGGYTF	NA	NA	TRBV27	TRBJ1-2
TGTGCCAGCAGCTCGGGTTCCGACACTGAAGCTTTCTTT	CASSSGSDTEAFF	NA	NA	TRBV7-2	TRBJ1-1
TGTGCCAGCAGCCGTATTGACACCGGGGAGCTGTTTTTT	CASSRIDTGELFF	NA	NA	TRBV5-5	TRBJ2-2
TGCGCCAGCAGCCCCCGGGGCGGGGGGAGCACAGATACGCAGTATTTT	CASSPRGGGSTDTQYF	NA	TRBD2	TRBV4-3	TRBJ2-3
TGTGCCTGGAGTCCCGGGGAGGATTATGAGCAGTTCTTC	CAWSPGEDYEQFF	NA	NA	TRBV30	TRBJ2-1
TGTGCCACCAGCAGAGGTGGGGGGACCGGGTCACCCCTCCACTTT	CATSRGGGTGSPLHF	NA	NA	TRBV15	TRBJ1-6